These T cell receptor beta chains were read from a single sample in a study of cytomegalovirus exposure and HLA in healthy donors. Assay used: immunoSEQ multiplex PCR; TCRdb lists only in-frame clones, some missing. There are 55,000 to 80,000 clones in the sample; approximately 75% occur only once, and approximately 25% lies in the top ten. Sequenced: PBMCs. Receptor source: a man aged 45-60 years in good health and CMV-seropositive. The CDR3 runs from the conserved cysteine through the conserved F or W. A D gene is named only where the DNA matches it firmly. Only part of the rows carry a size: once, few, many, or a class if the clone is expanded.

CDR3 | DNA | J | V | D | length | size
CASSGPNDSPNTGELFF | TGTGCCAGCAGCGGTCCTAATGACAGCCCGAACACCGGGGAGCTGTTTTTT | TRBJ2-2 | TRBV4-2 | NA | 17 | NA
CASSLNTGQGVGETQYF | TGCGCCAGCAGCTTGAACACTGGACAGGGGGTCGGGGAGACCCAGTACTTC | TRBJ2-5 | TRBV5-1 | TRBD1 | 17 | few
CASGLGLYPNSPLHF | TGTGCTAGTGGTTTGGGCCTCTATCCAAATTCACCCCTCCACTTT | TRBJ1-6 | TRBV12-5 | NA | 15 | few
CASSLGASGTYEQYF | TGTGCCAGCAGCTTAGGGGCTAGCGGGACCTACGAGCAGTACTTC | TRBJ2-7 | TRBV13 | TRBD2 | 15 | NA
CASSTRSYNEQFF | TGTGCCAGTAGTACCCGCTCCTACAATGAGCAGTTCTTC | TRBJ2-1 | TRBV19 | NA | 13 | NA
CASSPQRGPGETQYF | TGCGCCAGCAGCCCGCAGCGGGGGCCGGGGGAGACCCAGTACTTC | TRBJ2-5 | TRBV5-1 | TRBD2 | 15 | NA
CASIPSPGTDNYGYTF | TGTGCCAGCATCCCTTCCCCCGGGACAGATAACTATGGCTACACCTTC | TRBJ1-2 | TRBV2 | TRBD1 | 16 | few
CASSLGGSFNQPQHF | TGTGCCAGCAGCTTGGGAGGCAGCTTCAATCAGCCCCAGCATTTT | TRBJ1-5 | TRBV5-4 | NA | 15 | NA
CAICSNTGPGIYNEQFF | TGTGCCATCTGTTCGAACACCGGGCCCGGGATCTACAATGAGCAGTTCTTC | TRBJ2-1 | TRBV10-3 | NA | 17 | NA
CASSPRDPGLARAGELFF | TGTGCCAGCAGTCCCCGGGACCCGGGCCTAGCGAGGGCCGGGGAGCTGTTTTTT | TRBJ2-2 | TRBV2 | NA | 18 | NA
CASSSLGQNTGELFF | TGTGCCAGCAGCTCGCTGGGACAGAACACCGGGGAGCTGTTTTTT | TRBJ2-2 | TRBV11-2 | NA | 15 | NA
CASSAGGHYEQYF | TGTGCCAGCTCGGCAGGGGGGCACTACGAGCAGTACTTC | TRBJ2-7 | TRBV18 | NA | 13 | NA
CASSEDRLSDTQYF | TGTGCCAGCAGTGAGGACAGGTTGTCAGATACGCAGTATTTT | TRBJ2-3 | TRBV6-1 | TRBD1 | 14 | NA
CASSLTDSVGDEAFF | TGTGCCAGCAGCTTAACGGACAGCGTGGGGGATGAAGCTTTCTTT | TRBJ1-1 | TRBV7-3 | NA | 15 | NA
CASRPASYGYTF | TGTGCCAGCAGGCCAGCTAGCTATGGCTACACCTTC | TRBJ1-2 | TRBV28 | NA | 12 | NA
CASSHPSQGDTEAFF | TGTGCCAGCAGCCACCCATCACAGGGGGACACTGAAGCTTTCTTT | TRBJ1-1 | TRBV7-9 | TRBD1 | 15 | once
CASSLNHNTEAFF | TGTGCCAGCAGCCTAAACCACAACACTGAAGCTTTCTTT | TRBJ1-1 | TRBV5-6 | NA | 13 | NA
CASSERAYNEQFF | TGTGCCAGCTCTGAGCGGGCCTACAATGAGCAGTTCTTC | TRBJ2-1 | TRBV6-5 | NA | 13 | NA
CASSREGGTETQYF | TGCGCCAGCAGCCGGGAGGGAGGCACGGAGACCCAGTACTTC | TRBJ2-5 | TRBV5-1 | TRBD2 | 14 | NA
CASSNRPVTNGYTF | TGTGCCAGCAGTAACCGGCCAGTGACTAATGGCTACACCTTC | TRBJ1-2 | TRBV28 | NA | 14 | NA
CASSLGQGPGYNEQFF | TGTGCCAGCTCACTAGGACAGGGGCCAGGGTACAATGAGCAGTTCTTC | TRBJ2-1 | TRBV18 | TRBD1 | 16 | NA
CASSFQGHGAEAFF | TGTGCCAGCAGTTTTCAGGGCCATGGCGCTGAAGCTTTCTTT | TRBJ1-1 | TRBV27 | NA | 14 | NA
CASSQAGGSEKLFF | TGCGCCAGCAGCCAAGCGGGGGGGTCTGAAAAACTGTTTTTT | TRBJ1-4 | TRBV4-3 | NA | 14 | NA
CASSPGLASFNEQFF | TGCGCCAGCAGCCCCGGCCTAGCCTCCTTTAATGAGCAGTTCTTC | TRBJ2-1 | TRBV5-1 | NA | 15 | NA
CAWSRQSSGNTIYF | TGTGCCTGGAGTCGACAGAGCTCTGGAAACACCATATATTTT | TRBJ1-3 | TRBV30 | NA | 14 | few
CASSPRDRDYEQYF | TGTGCCAGCAGCCCCCGGGACAGGGACTACGAGCAGTACTTC | TRBJ2-7 | TRBV9 | TRBD1 | 14 | few
CASSQRTGGAKYGYTF | TGTGCCAGCAGTCAACGCACGGGGGGGGCAAAATATGGCTACACCTTC | TRBJ1-2 | TRBV6-6 | NA | 16 | NA
CASSEGQGFSAFF | TGTGCCAGCAGTGAAGGTCAGGGTTTCTCTGCTTTCTTT | TRBJ1-1 | TRBV25-1 | NA | 13 | few
CASSLYGANYGYTF | TGTGCCAGCAGTTTATATGGGGCAAACTATGGCTACACCTTC | TRBJ1-2 | TRBV28 | NA | 14 | NA
CASSERQAGQETQYF | TGTGCCAGCAGTGAGCGTCAGGCGGGGCAAGAGACCCAGTACTTC | TRBJ2-5 | TRBV2 | NA | 15 | NA
CASSLQVEDKFGYTF | TGCGCCAGCAGCCTCCAGGTGGAAGACAAGTTTGGCTACACCTTC | TRBJ1-2 | TRBV4-3 | NA | 15 | NA
CASSPWTSGAQETQYF | TGTGCCAGCAGTCCTTGGACTAGCGGGGCACAAGAGACCCAGTACTTC | TRBJ2-5 | TRBV27 | TRBD2 | 16 | NA
CAWSVRGRGYGYTF | TGTGCCTGGAGTGTACGAGGGAGGGGCTATGGCTACACCTTC | TRBJ1-2 | TRBV30 | NA | 14 | few
CASSQDRGRGQNEAFF | TGCGCCAGCAGCCAAGATCGGGGCAGGGGGCAGAATGAAGCTTTCTTT | TRBJ1-1 | TRBV4-3 | TRBD1 | 16 | NA
CASSEAGGLNTEAFF | TGTGCCAGCAGTGAAGCGGGGGGTTTGAACACTGAAGCTTTCTTT | TRBJ1-1 | TRBV2 | NA | 15 | NA
CAISESVGGDTQYF | TGTGCCATCAGTGAGTCGGTAGGGGGCGATACGCAGTATTTT | TRBJ2-3 | TRBV10-3 | TRBD1 | 14 | NA
CAWSQTSTGDTQYF | TGTGCCTGGAGCCAGACTTCGACGGGAGATACGCAGTATTTT | TRBJ2-3 | TRBV30 | NA | 14 | NA
CASSHWTGRGAENKYF | TGCGCCAGCAGCCATTGGACAGGGCGGGGTGCAGAGAACAAGTACTTC | TRBJ2-5 | TRBV4-1 | TRBD1 | 16 | NA
CSVEVTSGGAWLTDTQYF | TGCAGCGTTGAAGTTACTAGCGGGGGGGCCTGGCTCACAGATACGCAGTATTTT | TRBJ2-3 | TRBV29-1 | TRBD2 | 18 | NA
CASVDRTSVSYEQYF | TGTGCCAGTGTGGATAGGACTAGCGTATCCTACGAGCAGTACTTC | TRBJ2-7 | TRBV7-8 | TRBD2 | 15 | few
CASSPRPGSYGYTF | TGTGCCAGCAGTCCCAGACCGGGTTCCTATGGCTACACCTTC | TRBJ1-2 | TRBV6-5 | NA | 14 | NA
CASNRGGSYEQYF | TGTGCCAGCAACAGGGGGGGGTCCTACGAGCAGTACTTC | TRBJ2-7 | TRBV7-9 | NA | 13 | NA